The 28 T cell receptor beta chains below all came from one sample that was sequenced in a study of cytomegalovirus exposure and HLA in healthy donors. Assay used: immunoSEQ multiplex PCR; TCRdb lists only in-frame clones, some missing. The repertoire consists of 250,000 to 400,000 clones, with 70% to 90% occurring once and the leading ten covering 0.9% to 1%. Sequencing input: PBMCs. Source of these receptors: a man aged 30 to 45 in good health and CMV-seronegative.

The DNA of the CDR3 is TGTGCCAGCAGCTTAGAGGGGACTAGTCTTTATTTT. As protein: CASSLEGTSLYF. V gene TRBV7-9 combines with J gene TRBJ2-3; the match to TRBD2 covers 8 bases. Germline trimming cut 1 base from V and 15 bases from J; bases unmatched to any gene: 6. Germline values: CDR1 SEHNR, CDR2 FQNEAQ (reference sequence). The CDR3 covers 12 residues.

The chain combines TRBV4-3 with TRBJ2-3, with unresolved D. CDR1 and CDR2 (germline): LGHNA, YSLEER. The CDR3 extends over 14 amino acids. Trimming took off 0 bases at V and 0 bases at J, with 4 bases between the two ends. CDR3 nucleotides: TGCGCCAGCAGCCAAGACCTTAGCACAGATACGCAGTATTTT. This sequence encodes CASSQDLSTDTQYF.

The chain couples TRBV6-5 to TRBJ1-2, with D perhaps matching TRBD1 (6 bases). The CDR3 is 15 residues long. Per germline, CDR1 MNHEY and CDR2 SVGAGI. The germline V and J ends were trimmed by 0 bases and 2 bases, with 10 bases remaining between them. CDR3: CASSYSRGTNYGYTF. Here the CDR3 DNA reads TGTGCCAGCAGTTACTCGAGGGGGACGAACTATGGCTACACCTTC.

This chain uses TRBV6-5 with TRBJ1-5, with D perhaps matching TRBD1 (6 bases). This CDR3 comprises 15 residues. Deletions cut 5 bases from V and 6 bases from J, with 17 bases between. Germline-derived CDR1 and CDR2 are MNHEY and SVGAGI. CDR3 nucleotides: TGTGCCAGCAGTGCTCCCTCGGGGGGCGTTCAGCCCCAGCATTTT. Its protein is CASSAPSGGVQPQHF.

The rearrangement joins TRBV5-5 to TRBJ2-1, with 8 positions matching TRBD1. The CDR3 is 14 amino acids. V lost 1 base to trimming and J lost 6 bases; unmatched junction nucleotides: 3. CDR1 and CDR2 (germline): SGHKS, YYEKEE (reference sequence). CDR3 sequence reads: CASSLKGTGNEQFF. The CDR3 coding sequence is TGTGCCAGCAGCTTGAAAGGGACAGGCAATGAGCAGTTCTTC.

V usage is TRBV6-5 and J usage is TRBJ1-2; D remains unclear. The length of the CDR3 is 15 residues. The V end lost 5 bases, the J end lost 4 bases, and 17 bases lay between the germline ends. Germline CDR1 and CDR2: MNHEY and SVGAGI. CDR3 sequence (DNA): TGTGCCAGCAGTGCCCGGGGAACAATAGGCTATGGCTACACCTTC. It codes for CASSARGTIGYGYTF.

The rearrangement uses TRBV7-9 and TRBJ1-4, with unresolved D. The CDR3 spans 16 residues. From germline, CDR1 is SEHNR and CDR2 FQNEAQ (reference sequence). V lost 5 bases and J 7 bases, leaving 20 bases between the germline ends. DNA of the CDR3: TGTGCCAGCAGCCCCTCGTTCGGGCTCCGGGGTGAAAAACTGTTTTTT. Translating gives CASSPSFGLRGEKLFF.

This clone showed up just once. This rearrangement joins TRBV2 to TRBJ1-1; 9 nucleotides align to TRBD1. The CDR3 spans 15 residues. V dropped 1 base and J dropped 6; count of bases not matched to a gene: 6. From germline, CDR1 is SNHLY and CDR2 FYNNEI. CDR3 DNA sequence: TGTGCCAGCAGTGAAGGTGGGACAGGGAGCGCTGAAGCTTTCTTT. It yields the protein CASSEGGTGSAEAFF.

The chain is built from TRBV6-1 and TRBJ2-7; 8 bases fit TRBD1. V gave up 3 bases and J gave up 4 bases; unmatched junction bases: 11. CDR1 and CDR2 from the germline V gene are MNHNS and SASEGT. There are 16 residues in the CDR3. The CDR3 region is CASSERSDRVFYEQYF. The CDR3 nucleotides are TGTGCCAGCAGTGAGCGTTCGGACAGGGTATTTTACGAGCAGTACTTC.

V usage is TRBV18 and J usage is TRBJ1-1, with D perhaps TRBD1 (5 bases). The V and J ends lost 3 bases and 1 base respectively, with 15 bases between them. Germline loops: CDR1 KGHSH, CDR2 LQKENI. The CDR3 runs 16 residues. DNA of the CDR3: TGTGCCAGCTCACCCCAACCTATAGACAGGAACACTGAAGCTTTCTTT. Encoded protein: CASSPQPIDRNTEAFF.

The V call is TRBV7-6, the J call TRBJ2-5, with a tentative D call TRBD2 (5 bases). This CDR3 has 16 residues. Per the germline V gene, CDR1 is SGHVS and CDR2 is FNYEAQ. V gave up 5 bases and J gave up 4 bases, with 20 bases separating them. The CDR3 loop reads CASSGPTKGRGETQYF. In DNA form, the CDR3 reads TGTGCCAGCAGCGGTCCCACTAAAGGACGGGGAGAGACCCAGTACTTC.

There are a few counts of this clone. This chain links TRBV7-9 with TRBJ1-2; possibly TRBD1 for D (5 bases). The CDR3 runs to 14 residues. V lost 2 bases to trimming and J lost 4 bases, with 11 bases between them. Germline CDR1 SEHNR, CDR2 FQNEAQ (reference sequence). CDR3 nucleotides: TGTGCCAGCAGCTTAAATGCAGGGATCTATGGCTACACCTTC. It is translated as CASSLNAGIYGYTF.

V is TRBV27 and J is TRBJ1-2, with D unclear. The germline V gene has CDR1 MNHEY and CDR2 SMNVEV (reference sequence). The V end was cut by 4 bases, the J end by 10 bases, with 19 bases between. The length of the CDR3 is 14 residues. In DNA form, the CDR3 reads TGTGCCAGCAGTTCTATGCCCCGGGAGCAAGTCTACACCTTC. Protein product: CASSSMPREQVYTF.

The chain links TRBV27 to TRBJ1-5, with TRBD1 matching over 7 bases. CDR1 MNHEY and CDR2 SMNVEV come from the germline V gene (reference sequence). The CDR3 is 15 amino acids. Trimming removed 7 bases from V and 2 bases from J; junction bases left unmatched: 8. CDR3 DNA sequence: TGTGCCAGCAAGGACAGGCTAGTGGGCAATCAGCCCCAGCATTTT. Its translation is CASKDRLVGNQPQHF.

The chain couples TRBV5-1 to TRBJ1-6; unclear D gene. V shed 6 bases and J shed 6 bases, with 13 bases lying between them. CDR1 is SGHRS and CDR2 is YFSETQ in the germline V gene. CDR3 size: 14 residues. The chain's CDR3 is CASTSLEGNSPLHF. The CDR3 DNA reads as TGCGCCAGCACCTCCCTGGAGGGTAATTCACCCCTCCACTTT.

The CDR3 nucleotides are TGTGCCTGGAGTAGGCCAGGAGGGCTGACTGGGGCCAACGTCCTGACTTTC. Protein sequence: CAWSRPGGLTGANVLTF. This chain uses TRBV30 with TRBJ2-6; weak D call: TRBD2 (6 bases). There are 17 residues in the CDR3. V lost 2 bases and J lost 2, with 16 bases in between. CDR1 is GTSNPN, CDR2 SVGIG, per germline (reference sequence).

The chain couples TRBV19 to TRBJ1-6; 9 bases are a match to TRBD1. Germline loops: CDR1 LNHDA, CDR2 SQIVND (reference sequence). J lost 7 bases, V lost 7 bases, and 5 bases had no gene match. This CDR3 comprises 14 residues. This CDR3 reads CASTQQGANSPLHF. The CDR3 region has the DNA TGTGCCAGTACCCAACAGGGGGCGAATTCACCCCTCCACTTT.

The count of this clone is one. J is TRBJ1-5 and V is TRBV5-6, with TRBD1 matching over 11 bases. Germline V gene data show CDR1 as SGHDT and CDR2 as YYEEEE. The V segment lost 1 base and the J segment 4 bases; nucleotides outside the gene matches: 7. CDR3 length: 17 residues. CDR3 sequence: CASSLLGQGAGNQPQHF. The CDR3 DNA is TGTGCCAGCAGCTTGCTCGGACAGGGGGCGGGTAATCAGCCCCAGCATTTT.

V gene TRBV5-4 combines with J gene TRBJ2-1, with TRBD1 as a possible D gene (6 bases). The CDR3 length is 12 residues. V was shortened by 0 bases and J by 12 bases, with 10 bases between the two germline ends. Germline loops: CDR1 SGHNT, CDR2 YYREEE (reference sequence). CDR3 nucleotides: TGTGCCAGCAGCTTGGATGACAGGAGGCAGTTCTTC. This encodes CASSLDDRRQFF.

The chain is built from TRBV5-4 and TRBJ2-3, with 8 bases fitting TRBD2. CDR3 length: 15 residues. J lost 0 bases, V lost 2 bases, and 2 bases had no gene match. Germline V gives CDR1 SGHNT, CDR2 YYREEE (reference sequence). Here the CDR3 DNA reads TGTGCCAGCAGCTTTCAGCGGGGGAGCACAGATACGCAGTATTTT. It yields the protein CASSFQRGSTDTQYF.

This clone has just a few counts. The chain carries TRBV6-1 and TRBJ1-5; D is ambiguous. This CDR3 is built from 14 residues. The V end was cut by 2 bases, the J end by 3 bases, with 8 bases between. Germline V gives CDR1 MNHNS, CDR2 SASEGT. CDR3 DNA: TGTGCCAGCAGTGAAACTTTTAACAATCAGCCCCAGCATTTT. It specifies CASSETFNNQPQHF.

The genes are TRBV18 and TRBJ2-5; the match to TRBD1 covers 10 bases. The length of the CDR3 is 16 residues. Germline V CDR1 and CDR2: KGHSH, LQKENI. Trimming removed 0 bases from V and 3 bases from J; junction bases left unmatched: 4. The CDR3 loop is CASSPPGTGAEETQYF. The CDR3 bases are TGTGCCAGCTCACCACCGGGGACAGGGGCTGAAGAGACCCAGTACTTC.

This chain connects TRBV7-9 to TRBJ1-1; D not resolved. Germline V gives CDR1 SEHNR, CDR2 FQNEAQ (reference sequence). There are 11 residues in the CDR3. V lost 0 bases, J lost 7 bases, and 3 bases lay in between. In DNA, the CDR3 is TGTGCCAGCAGCTTAGCCTATGAAGCTTTCTTT. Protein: CASSLAYEAFF.

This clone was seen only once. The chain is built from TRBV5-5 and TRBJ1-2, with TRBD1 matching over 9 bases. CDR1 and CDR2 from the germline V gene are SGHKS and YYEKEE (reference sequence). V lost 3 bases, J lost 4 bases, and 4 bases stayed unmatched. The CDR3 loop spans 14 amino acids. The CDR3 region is CASSSPTGGYGYTF. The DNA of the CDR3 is TGTGCCAGCAGCTCACCGACAGGGGGCTATGGCTACACCTTC.

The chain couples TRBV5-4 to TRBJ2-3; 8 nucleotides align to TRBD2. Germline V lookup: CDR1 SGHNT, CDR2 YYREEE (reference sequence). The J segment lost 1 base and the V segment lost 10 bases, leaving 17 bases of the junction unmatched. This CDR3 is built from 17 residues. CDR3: CASRTGGGISRTDTQYF. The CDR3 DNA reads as TGTGCCTCCCGGACGGGGGGGGGAATTAGTCGCACAGATACGCAGTATTTT.

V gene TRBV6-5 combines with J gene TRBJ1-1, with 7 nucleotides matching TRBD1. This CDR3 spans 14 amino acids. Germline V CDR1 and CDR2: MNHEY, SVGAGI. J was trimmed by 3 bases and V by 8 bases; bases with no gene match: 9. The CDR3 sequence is CASRGGTWDTEAFF. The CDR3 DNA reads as TGTGCCAGCCGAGGGGGCACGTGGGACACTGAAGCTTTCTTT.

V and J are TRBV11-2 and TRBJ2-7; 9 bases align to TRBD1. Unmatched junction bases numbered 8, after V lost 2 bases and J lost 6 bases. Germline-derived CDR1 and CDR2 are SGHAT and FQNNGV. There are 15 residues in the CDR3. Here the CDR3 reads CASSLSGTGPAEQYF. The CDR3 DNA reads TGTGCCAGCAGCTTATCCGGGACAGGGCCCGCCGAGCAGTACTTC.

CDR3 nucleotides: TGTGCCAGCAGCCACAGGGGGCCGGGGTCGAGCTCCTACGAGCAGTACTTC. Its translation: CASSHRGPGSSSYEQYF. This chain uses TRBV27 with TRBJ2-7; 9 bases align to TRBD1. Germline-derived CDR1 and CDR2 are MNHEY and SMNVEV (reference sequence). This CDR3 has 17 amino acids. The V segment lost 6 bases and the J segment 0 bases; nucleotides outside the gene matches: 12.